Listed below are T cell receptor beta chains from one sample, sequenced in a study of blood T cell repertoires in COVID-19. Using immunoSEQ multiplex PCR, the repertoire was profiled, and TCRdb retains in-frame clones only, with some absent. The sample records 150,000 to 200,000 clones, around 86% being singletons. Sequencing input: peripheral blood. These receptors all come from a man aged 45-65 years with active or convalescent COVID-19. CDR3s include the opening cysteine and the closing phenylalanine or tryptophan. D genes are given only for firm matches. Size values are once, few and many counts, or a class for expanded clones, and some rows have none.

>TRBV4-3|NA|TRBJ1-1|NA
TGCGCCAGCAGCCAAGGATTTGGAGGGATCGGCACTGAAGCTTTCTTT
CASSQGFGGIGTEAFF
>TRBV7-9|NA|TRBJ2-7|NA
TGTGCCAGCAGCGCAGCTCAGGCCTCCTACGAGCAGTACTTC
CASSAAQASYEQYF
>TRBV5-5|NA|TRBJ1-4|NA
TGTGCCAGCAGCACCCCCCCCCAGGGGACCGCAACTAATGAAAAACTGTTTTTT
CASSTPPQGTATNEKLFF
>TRBV11-2|NA|TRBJ1-2|NA
TGTGCCAGCAGCTTAGATCAGTTTAACTATGGCTACACCTTC
CASSLDQFNYGYTF
>TRBV11-3|NA|TRBJ2-2|NA
TGTGCCAGCAGCTTTCAAGACTCCTCCGGGGAGCTGTTTTTT
CASSFQDSSGELFF
>TRBV10-3|TRBD1|TRBJ1-1|NA
TGTGCCATCAGTGACGGACAGGGCTTGAACACTGAAGCTTTCTTT
CAISDGQGLNTEAFF
>TRBV2|NA|TRBJ2-7|few
TGTGCCAGCAGCAGGACCTACGAGCAGTACTTC
CASSRTYEQYF
>TRBV5-6|TRBD2|TRBJ2-1|NA
TGTGCCAGCAGCAAGCGGACTAGGGTCGATGAGCAGTTCTTC
CASSKRTRVDEQFF
>TRBV3-1/TRBV3-2|NA|TRBJ2-7|NA
TGTGCCAGCAGCCAAGACCAGATCAACTACGAGCAGTACTTC
CASSQDQINYEQYF
>TRBV24-1|TRBD1|TRBJ2-3|NA
TGTGCCACCAGTGAAACCGCAAATTTACAGGGGTCAGATACGCAGTATTTT
CATSETANLQGSDTQYF
>TRBV12-3/TRBV12-4|NA|TRBJ2-1|NA
TGTGCCAGCAGTTTAGTCCAGGAGCAGTTCTTC
CASSLVQEQFF
>TRBV5-1|TRBD1|TRBJ1-6|NA
TGCGCCAGCAGCTCGACAGGGGATAATTCACCCCTCCACTTT
CASSSTGDNSPLHF
>TRBV5-1|NA|TRBJ2-3|NA
TGCGCCAGCAGCTTGACAGGGTCTGGCACAGATACGCAGTATTTT
CASSLTGSGTDTQYF
>TRBV20-1|NA|TRBJ2-5|NA
TGCAGTGCTAGGCTACAAGAGACCCAGTACTTC
CSARLQETQYF
>TRBV19|NA|TRBJ1-1|NA
TGTGCCAGTAGTATACTTACAGGGTACACTGAAGCTTTCTTT
CASSILTGYTEAFF
>TRBV7-3|TRBD1|TRBJ2-7|NA
TGTGCCAGCAGCTTGACAGGGGGCTACGAGCAGTACTTC
CASSLTGGYEQYF
>TRBV19|TRBD1|TRBJ2-7|many
TGTGCCAGCAGCGCCGGGACAGAGGCTCGGGAGCAGTACTTC
CASSAGTEAREQYF
>TRBV10-3|TRBD1|TRBJ1-2|NA
TGTGCCATCAGTCCGGACAGGAACTATGGCTACACCTTC
CAISPDRNYGYTF
>TRBV1|NA|TRBJ1-5|once
NA
CTSSQEVAAGINQPQHF
>TRBV2|TRBD1|TRBJ2-2|NA
TGTGCCAGAAGACACAGGGGTGGTACCGGGGAGCTGTTTTTT
CARRHRGGTGELFF
>TRBV27|NA|TRBJ1-5|NA
TGTGCCAGCAGTGCTCGGTATAGCAATCAGCCCCAGCATTTT
CASSARYSNQPQHF
>TRBV4-2|NA|TRBJ1-1|NA
TGTGCCAGCAGCGAGAGCCACTTTCAGAACACTGAAGCTTTCTTT
CASSESHFQNTEAFF
>TRBV4-2|TRBD1|TRBJ2-7|NA
TGTGCCAGCAGCCAAGTCGCCCCGACCGGGACAGGTGGTTACGAGCAGTACTTC
CASSQVAPTGTGGYEQYF
>TRBV7-9|TRBD2|TRBJ2-1|NA
TGTGCCAGCAGCTTAGGCGGGAGGTCCTACAATGAGCAGTTCTTC
CASSLGGRSYNEQFF
>TRBV18|TRBD1|TRBJ1-2|NA
TGTGCCAGCTCACCAGGGCTCCGACAGGGCCATGGCTACACCTTC
CASSPGLRQGHGYTF
>TRBV5-1|NA|TRBJ2-5|NA
TGCGCCAGCAGCAACAGCGGCCAAGAGACCCAGTACTTC
CASSNSGQETQYF
>TRBV20-1|TRBD2|TRBJ2-7|few
TGCAGTGCTAGTCTCAGGCAGCGGACTAGCGGGAACGAGCAGTACTTC
CSASLRQRTSGNEQYF
>TRBV14|TRBD1|TRBJ2-7|NA
TGTGCCAGCAGCCAAGCCTCTGCAGGGGGCTTCGAGCAGTACTTC
CASSQASAGGFEQYF
>TRBV6-1|TRBD1|TRBJ1-1|NA
TGTGCCAGCAGGTCGACAGGGCCCACTGAAGCTTTCTTT
CASRSTGPTEAFF
>TRBV2|NA|TRBJ1-5|few
TGTGCCAGCAGTGTCATAGGGGGAAATCAGCCCCAGCATTTT
CASSVIGGNQPQHF
>TRBV9|TRBD1|TRBJ1-3|NA
TGTGCCAGCAGCGCCCTCACAGGGGTTGGAAACACCATATATTTT
CASSALTGVGNTIYF
>TRBV6-5|NA|TRBJ1-5|NA
TGTGCCAGCAGCAACAGTAAACTGTATCAGCCCCAGCATTTT
CASSNSKLYQPQHF
>TRBV5-1|TRBD2|TRBJ2-7|NA
TGCGCCAGCAGCTCGGGACTAGTCTACGAGCAGTACTTC
CASSSGLVYEQYF
>TRBV6-5|TRBD1|TRBJ1-1|NA
TGTGCCAGCAGCCTTGGGAACAGGGGTGGCACTGAAGCTTTCTTT
CASSLGNRGGTEAFF
>TRBV4-3|TRBD1|TRBJ1-2|NA
TGCGCCAGCAGCCCCCAGGGGACAGGGAACTATGGCTACACCTTC
CASSPQGTGNYGYTF
>TRBV4-1|NA|TRBJ2-7|few
TGCGCCAGCAGCCAAGTCTCATTCTCGGCCTACGAGCAGTACTTC
CASSQVSFSAYEQYF
>TRBV9|TRBD1|TRBJ1-1|NA
TGTGCCAGCCGATCCGGGACAGGGGCGAACACTGAAGCTTTCTTT
CASRSGTGANTEAFF
>TRBV20-1|TRBD2|TRBJ2-3|NA
TGCAGTGCTAGTCCACTAGCGGGAGACTACGATACGCAGTATTTT
CSASPLAGDYDTQYF
>TRBV28|TRBD1|TRBJ1-1|NA
TGTGCCAGCAGGACAGGGGTTATAACTGAAGCTTTCTTT
CASRTGVITEAFF
>TRBV5-1|NA|TRBJ1-4|NA
TGCGCCAGCAGCTTAAAGGGGGTTAATGAAAAACTGTTTTTT
CASSLKGVNEKLFF
>TRBV18|TRBD1|TRBJ1-2|NA
TGTGCCAGCTCACCATCCGGGACAGACTATGGCTACACCTTC
CASSPSGTDYGYTF
>TRBV6-4|NA|TRBJ1-1|NA
TGTGCCAGCAGTTACGGGAGGGACACTGAAGCTTTCTTT
CASSYGRDTEAFF
>TRBV10-2|NA|TRBJ2-7|once
TGCGCCAGCAGTACACAGGGCTACGAGCAGTACTTC
CASSTQGYEQYF